What follows are 10 T cell receptor beta chains derived from one specimen sequenced in a study of T cells in Graves' hyperthyroidism and ophthalmopathy. TCR beta CDR3 sequences were amplified from RNA transcripts. Researchers ran a first-round RT-PCR on the TCR CDR3 using the HTBI primer set. TCRdb processed the multiplex PCR reads anew with MiXCR; each CDR3 protein has one entry. The sample contains approximately 640,000 distinct CDR3 sequences, 45% of which appear only once. The sequencing input was peripheral blood or thyroid tissue (not recorded which). These receptor sequences come from an adult man with Graves' disease, either hyperthyroidism or ophthalmopathy (not recorded which).

V and J are TRBV6-4 and TRBJ2-5; possibly TRBD1 for D (6 bases). The germline gives CDR1 MRHNA, CDR2 SNTAGT. Trimming cost V 0 bases and J 4 bases, with 12 bases left between them. The CDR3 is made up of 15 amino acids. The CDR3, as DNA: TGTGCCAGCAGTGACTCGATAGGGGACACAGAGACCCAGTACTTC. Amino acids: CASSDSIGDTETQYF.

This clonotype came up a few times. A much larger clonotype is one base distant, so this may be a read error. The chain joins TRBV29-1 to TRBJ1-2; D unresolved. The CDR3 covers 10 residues. Germline CDR1 SQVTM, CDR2 ANQGSEA. The germline V and J ends were trimmed by 1 base and 8 bases, with 5 bases remaining between them. CDR3 DNA sequence: TGCAGCGTTGAAGCCAGGGGCTACACCTTC. This encodes CSVEARGYTF.

This rearrangement joins TRBV12-3 or TRBV12-4 to TRBJ1-2; the D gene is possibly TRBD1 (6 bases). This CDR3 is 13 amino acids long. Trimming shortened V by 5 bases and J by 5 bases, and 12 bases separated the two germline ends. The chain's CDR3 is CASSVDRWYGYTF. In DNA, the CDR3 is TGTGCCAGCAGTGTAGACAGGTGGTATGGCTACACCTTC.

The rearrangement uses TRBV7-2 and TRBJ2-5; possible D gene TRBD1, 6 bases. Germline CDR1 is SGHTA and CDR2 is FQGNSA. Trimming cost V 5 bases and J 4 bases, with 11 bases left between them. The CDR3 is 13 residues long. CDR3 DNA sequence: TGTGCCAGCAGCGTAAGAGGGGGAGAGACCCAGTACTTC. Encoded protein: CASSVRGGETQYF. Full variable domain (missing parts from reference TRBV7-2 and TRBJ2-5): GAGVSQSPSNKVTEKGKDVELRCDPISGHTALYWYRQSLGQGLEFLIYFQGNSAPDKSGLPSDRFSAERTGGSVSTLTIQRTQQEDSAVYLCASSVRGGETQYFGPGTRLLVL.

The rearrangement uses TRBV19 and TRBJ2-7; 8 bases are a match to TRBD1. The germline V gene encodes CDR1 LNHDA and CDR2 SQIVND (reference sequence). Trimming at V came to 5 bases and at J to 3 bases, leaving 9 bases not matched to a gene. The CDR3 has 15 residues. DNA of the CDR3: TGTGCCAGTAGTCCCCCGGGACAGGCGATCTACGAGCAGTACTTC. It is translated as CASSPPGQAIYEQYF.

The chain combines TRBV6-6 with TRBJ2-7; TRBD2 aligns across 7 bases. Germline V gene sequence: CDR1 MNHNY, CDR2 SVGAGI (reference sequence). With 5 bases clipped from V and 4 bases from J, the junction kept 8 bases outside the gene matches. The CDR3 extends over 14 amino acids. As DNA, the CDR3 is TGTGCCAGCAGTGCCGCGGGAGTTCGGTACGAGCAGTACTTC. It codes for CASSAAGVRYEQYF.

This chain connects TRBV6-1 to TRBJ2-7; 9 nucleotides match TRBD1. CDR3 length: 15 residues. Germline V gene sequence: CDR1 MNHNS, CDR2 SASEGT. The V segment lost 6 bases and the J segment 3 bases; nucleotides outside the gene matches: 9. Here the CDR3 DNA reads TGTGCCAGCAGCATACCGGGACAGGGTATCTACGAGCAGTACTTC. Amino acids: CASSIPGQGIYEQYF.

CDR3: CASSWARNTEAFF. CDR3 sequence (DNA): TGTGCCAGCAGCTGGGCCCGGAACACTGAAGCTTTCTTT. The rearrangement uses TRBV7-9 and TRBJ1-1; D not resolved. The CDR3 runs 13 residues. The V end lost 4 bases, the J end lost 1 base, and 7 bases lay between the germline ends. Germline-derived CDR1 and CDR2 are SEHNR and FQNEAQ (reference sequence).

This clonotype was detected ten times or more. The chain employs TRBV6-6 and TRBJ1-5; no reliable D call. Trimming shortened V by 7 bases and J by 2 bases, and 6 bases separated the two germline ends. This CDR3 has 12 amino acids. Germline CDR1 is MNHNY and CDR2 is SVGAGI (reference sequence). CDR3 in amino acids: CASMVGNQPQHF. As DNA, the CDR3 is TGTGCCAGCATGGTTGGCAATCAGCCCCAGCATTTT.

In its sample, this clonotype was seen many times. The gene calls are TRBV7-2 and TRBJ1-6, with D unclear. The CDR3 runs to 14 residues. Germline CDR1 reads SGHTA; CDR2 reads FQGNSA. V lost 5 bases, J lost 9 bases, and 14 bases lay in between. The CDR3 DNA sequence: TGTGCCAGCAGCCCGCGGGATGGGAGTTCACCCCTCCACTTT. Its translation: CASSPRDGSSPLHF.